This T cell receptor beta chain is drawn from a study of cytomegalovirus exposure and HLA in healthy donors. The overall study: In an early release, HLA-typed donors contributed approximately 82 million unique TCR sequences. General study results and limits: A few chains linked to CMV were shown in vitro to be specific for CMV antigens.

With 60 Vbeta and 13 Jbeta primers, the PCR was carried out. In the original workflow: Approximately 11 million of 80 million or so unique TCR beta chains were shared, per a later count. Profiled with immunoSEQ multiplex PCR; TCRdb holds only in-frame clones, not every one. That table gives V, J and clone size, and the DNA gave D and trimming. The sample records approximately 100,000 clones, over 60% being singletons. A note on this clone: Its antigen is undetermined.

The CDR3 covers 13 residues. Germline V gene data show CDR1 as MNHEY and CDR2 as SMNVEV (reference sequence). Trimming removed 6 bases from V and 8 bases from J, with 16 bases in between. The chain couples TRBV27 to TRBJ1-2; perhaps TRBD1 as D (5 bases). The sequencing sample was made of PBMCs. This sequence originates from a female donor in good health and CMV-seropositive. The DNA of the CDR3 is TGTGCCAGCAGAAGAGCAGGGAGGGACGGCTACACCTTC. Protein product: CASRRAGRDGYTF.